The TCR beta chain described here comes from a study of PD-1 blockade in classical Hodgkin lymphoma. Assay used: immunoSEQ multiplex PCR; TCRdb lists only in-frame clones, some missing. The data show some 65,000 clones, over 55% seen once. Every patient was affected by relapse after autologous stem cell transplantation, while exposure to brentuximab vedotin was not uniform. Per germline, CDR1 MNHEY and CDR2 SMNVEV (reference sequence). This CDR3 contains 15 residues. Trimming took 5 bases from V and 0 from J; bases not matched to a gene: 4. This receptor was obtained from a human donor with classical Hodgkin lymphoma. J is TRBJ2-7 and V is TRBV27; 10 nucleotides align to TRBD2. The sample consisted of peripheral blood mononuclear cells (PBMCs), taken before the second cycle of nivolumab. The CDR3 sequence is CASSPWTSGSYEQYF. CDR3 bases: TGTGCCAGCAGTCCCTGGACTAGCGGCTCCTACGAGCAGTACTTC.